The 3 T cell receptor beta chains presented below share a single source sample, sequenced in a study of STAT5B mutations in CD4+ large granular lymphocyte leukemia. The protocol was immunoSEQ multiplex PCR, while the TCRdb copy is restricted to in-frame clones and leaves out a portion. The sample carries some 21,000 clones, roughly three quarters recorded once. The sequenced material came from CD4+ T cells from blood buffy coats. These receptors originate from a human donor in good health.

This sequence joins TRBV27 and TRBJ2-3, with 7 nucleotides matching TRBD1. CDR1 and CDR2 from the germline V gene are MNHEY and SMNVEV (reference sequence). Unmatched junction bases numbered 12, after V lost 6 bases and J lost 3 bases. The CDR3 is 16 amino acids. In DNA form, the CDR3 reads TGTGCCAGCAGCCTATTCCGGGACAGTATAACAGATACGCAGTATTTT. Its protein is CASSLFRDSITDTQYF.

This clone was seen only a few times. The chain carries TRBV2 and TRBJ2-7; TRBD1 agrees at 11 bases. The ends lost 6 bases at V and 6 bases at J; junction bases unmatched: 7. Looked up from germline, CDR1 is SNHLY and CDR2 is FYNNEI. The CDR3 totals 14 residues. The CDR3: CASREPGQGVEQYF. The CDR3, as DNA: TGTGCCAGCAGGGAACCGGGACAGGGGGTCGAGCAGTACTTC. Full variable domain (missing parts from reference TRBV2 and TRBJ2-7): EPEVTQTPSHQVTQMGQEVILRCVPISNHLYFYWYRQILGQKVEFLVSFYNNEISEKSEIFDDQFSVERPDGSNFTLKIRSTKLEDSAMYFCASREPGQGVEQYFGPGTRLTVT.

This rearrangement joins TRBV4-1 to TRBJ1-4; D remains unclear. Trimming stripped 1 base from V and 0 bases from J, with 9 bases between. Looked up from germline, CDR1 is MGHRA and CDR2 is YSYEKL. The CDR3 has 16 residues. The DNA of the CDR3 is TGCGCCAGCAGCCAAGTCGGCAGAACAACTAATGAAAAACTGTTTTTT. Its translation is CASSQVGRTTNEKLFF.